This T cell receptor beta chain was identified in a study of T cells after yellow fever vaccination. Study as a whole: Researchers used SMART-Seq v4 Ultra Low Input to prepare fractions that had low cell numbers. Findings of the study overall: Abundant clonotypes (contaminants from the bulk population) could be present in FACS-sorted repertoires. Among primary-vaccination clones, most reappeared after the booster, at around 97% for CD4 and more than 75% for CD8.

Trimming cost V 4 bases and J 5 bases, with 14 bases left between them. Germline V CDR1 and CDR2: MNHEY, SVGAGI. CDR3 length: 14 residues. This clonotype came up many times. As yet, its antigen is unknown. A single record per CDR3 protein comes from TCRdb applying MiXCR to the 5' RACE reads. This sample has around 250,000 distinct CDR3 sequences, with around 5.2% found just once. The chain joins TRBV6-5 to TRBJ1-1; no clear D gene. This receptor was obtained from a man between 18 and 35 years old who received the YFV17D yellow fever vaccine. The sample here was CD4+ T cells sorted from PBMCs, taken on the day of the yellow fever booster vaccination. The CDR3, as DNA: TGTGCCAGCAGTTTAGGCCCGATTAGGACTGAAGCTTTCTTT. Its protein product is CASSLGPIRTEAFF.